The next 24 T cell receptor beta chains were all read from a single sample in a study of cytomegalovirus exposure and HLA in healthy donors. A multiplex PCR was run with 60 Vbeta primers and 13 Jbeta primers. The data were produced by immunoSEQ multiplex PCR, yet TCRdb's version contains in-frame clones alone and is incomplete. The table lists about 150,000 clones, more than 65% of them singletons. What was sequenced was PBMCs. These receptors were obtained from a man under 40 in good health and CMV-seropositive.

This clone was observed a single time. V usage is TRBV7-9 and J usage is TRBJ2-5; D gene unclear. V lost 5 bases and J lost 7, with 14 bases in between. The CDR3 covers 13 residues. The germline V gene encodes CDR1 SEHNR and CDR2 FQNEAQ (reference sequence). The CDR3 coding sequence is TGTGCCAGCAGCCGTAGTTCCTATTTGACCCAGTACTTC. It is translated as CASSRSSYLTQYF.

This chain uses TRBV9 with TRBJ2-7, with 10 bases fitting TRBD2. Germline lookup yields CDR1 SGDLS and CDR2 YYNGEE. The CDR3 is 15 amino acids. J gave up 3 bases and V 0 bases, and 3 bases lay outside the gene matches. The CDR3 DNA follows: TGTGCCAGCAGCGTAGAAGCTAGCGGGGGCTACGAGCAGTACTTC. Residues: CASSVEASGGYEQYF.

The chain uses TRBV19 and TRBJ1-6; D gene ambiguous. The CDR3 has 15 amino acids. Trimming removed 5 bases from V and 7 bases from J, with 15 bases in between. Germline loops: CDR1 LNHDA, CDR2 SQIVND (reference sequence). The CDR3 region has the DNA TGTGCCAGTAGTGACCACACGGGAGTCAATTCACCCCTCCACTTT. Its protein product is CASSDHTGVNSPLHF.

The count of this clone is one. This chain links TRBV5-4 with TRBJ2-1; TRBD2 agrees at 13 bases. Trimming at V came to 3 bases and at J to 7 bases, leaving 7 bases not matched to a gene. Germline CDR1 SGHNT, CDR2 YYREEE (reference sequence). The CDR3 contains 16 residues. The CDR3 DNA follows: TGTGCCAGCAGCTCGAAGACTAGCGGGGGGCCTAATGAGCAGTTCTTC. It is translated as CASSSKTSGGPNEQFF. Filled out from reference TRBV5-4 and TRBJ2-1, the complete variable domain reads ETGVTQSPTHLIKTRGQQVTLRCSSQSGHNTVSWYQQALGQGPQFIFQYYREEENGRGNFPPRFSGLQFPNYSSELNVNALELDDSALYLCASSSKTSGGPNEQFFGPGTRLTVL.

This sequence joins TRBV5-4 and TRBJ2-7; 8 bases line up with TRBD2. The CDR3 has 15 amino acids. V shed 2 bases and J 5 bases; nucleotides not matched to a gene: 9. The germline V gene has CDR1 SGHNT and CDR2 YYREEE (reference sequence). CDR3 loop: CASSFQRETLHEQYF. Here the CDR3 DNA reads TGTGCCAGCAGCTTCCAGCGGGAGACTTTACACGAGCAGTACTTC.

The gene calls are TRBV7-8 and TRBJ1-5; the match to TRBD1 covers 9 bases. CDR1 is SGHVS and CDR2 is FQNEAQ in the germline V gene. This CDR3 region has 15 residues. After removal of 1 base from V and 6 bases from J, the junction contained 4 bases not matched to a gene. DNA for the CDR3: TGTGCCAGCAGCTTAGGGGGACAGGGTTTTCAGCCCCAGCATTTT. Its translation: CASSLGGQGFQPQHF.

CDR3 residues: CASSPRLAGGRSYEQYF. The CDR3 bases are TGTGCCAGCAGCCCTCGCCTAGCGGGGGGGCGGTCCTACGAGCAGTACTTC. The V gene is TRBV7-9, the J gene TRBJ2-7, with 12 bases aligning to TRBD2. This CDR3 is 17 amino acids long. J gave up 1 base and V 5 bases, and 9 bases lay outside the gene matches. The germline CDR1 and CDR2 sequences are SEHNR and FQNEAQ (reference sequence).

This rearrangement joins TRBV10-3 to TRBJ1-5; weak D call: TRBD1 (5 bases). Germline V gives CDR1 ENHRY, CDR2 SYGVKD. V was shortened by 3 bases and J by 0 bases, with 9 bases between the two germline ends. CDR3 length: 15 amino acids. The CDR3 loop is CAISDKGYSNQPQHF. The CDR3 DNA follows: TGTGCCATCAGTGATAAGGGGTATAGCAATCAGCCCCAGCATTTT.

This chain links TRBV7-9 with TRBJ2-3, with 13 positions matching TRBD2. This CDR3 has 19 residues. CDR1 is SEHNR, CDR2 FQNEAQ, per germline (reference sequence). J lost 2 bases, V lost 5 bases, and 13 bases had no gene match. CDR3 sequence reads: CASSPRTGTSGALTDTQYF. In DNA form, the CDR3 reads TGTGCCAGCAGCCCAAGAACCGGGACTAGCGGGGCCCTCACAGATACGCAGTATTTT.

In nucleotides, the CDR3 is TGTGCCAGCAGTTTGAGGGGGACGAACAATGAGCAGTTCTTC. Translation gives CASSLRGTNNEQFF. This chain links TRBV27 with TRBJ2-1; TRBD1 is a possible D gene (6 bases). Germline V CDR1 and CDR2: MNHEY, SMNVEV (reference sequence). Trimming cost V 3 bases and J 5 bases, with 11 bases left between them. The CDR3 extends over 14 amino acids.

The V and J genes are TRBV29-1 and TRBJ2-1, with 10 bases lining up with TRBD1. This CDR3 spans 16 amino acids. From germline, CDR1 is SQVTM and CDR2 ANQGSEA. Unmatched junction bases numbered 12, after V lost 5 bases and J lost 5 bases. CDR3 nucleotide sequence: TGCAGCGTTAAACGGAGAGACAGGGGGCTGGACAATGAGCAGTTCTTC. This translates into CSVKRRDRGLDNEQFF.

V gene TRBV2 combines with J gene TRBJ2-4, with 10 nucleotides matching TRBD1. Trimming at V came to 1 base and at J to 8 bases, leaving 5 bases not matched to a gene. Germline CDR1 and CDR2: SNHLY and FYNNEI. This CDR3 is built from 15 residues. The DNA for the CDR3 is TGTGCCAGCAGTGAAGGGACAGGGGGAGGAGACATTCAGTACTTC. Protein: CASSEGTGGGDIQYF.

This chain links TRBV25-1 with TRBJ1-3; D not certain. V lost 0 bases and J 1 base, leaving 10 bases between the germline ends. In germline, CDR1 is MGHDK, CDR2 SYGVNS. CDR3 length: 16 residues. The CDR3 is CASSEYTSESGNTIYF. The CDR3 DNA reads TGTGCCAGCAGTGAATATACGAGCGAATCTGGAAACACCATATATTTT.

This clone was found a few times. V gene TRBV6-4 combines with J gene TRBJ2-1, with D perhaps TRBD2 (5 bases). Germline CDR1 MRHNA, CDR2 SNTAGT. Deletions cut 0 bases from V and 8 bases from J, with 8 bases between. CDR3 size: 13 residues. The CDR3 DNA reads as TGTGCCAGCAGTGACTCAACTAGTGATGAGCAGTTCTTC. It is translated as CASSDSTSDEQFF.

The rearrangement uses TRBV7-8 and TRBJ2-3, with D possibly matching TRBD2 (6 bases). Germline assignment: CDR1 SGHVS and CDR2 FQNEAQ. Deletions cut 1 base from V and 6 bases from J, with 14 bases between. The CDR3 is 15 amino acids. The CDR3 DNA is TGTGCCAGCAGCTTAGTTTCCCGGGGGTGGGATACGCAGTATTTT. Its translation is CASSLVSRGWDTQYF.

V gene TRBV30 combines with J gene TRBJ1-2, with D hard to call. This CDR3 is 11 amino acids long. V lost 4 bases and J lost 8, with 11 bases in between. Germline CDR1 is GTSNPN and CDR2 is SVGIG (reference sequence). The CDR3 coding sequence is TGTGCCTGGATGAGGGTGGGGGGCTACACCTTC. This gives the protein CAWMRVGGYTF.

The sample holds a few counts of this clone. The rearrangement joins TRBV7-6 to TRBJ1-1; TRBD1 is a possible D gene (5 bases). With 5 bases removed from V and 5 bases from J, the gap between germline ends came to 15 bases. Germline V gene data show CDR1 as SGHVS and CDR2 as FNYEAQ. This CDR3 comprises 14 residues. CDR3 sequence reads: CASSRLTQGTEAFF. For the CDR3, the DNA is TGTGCCAGCAGCAGATTAACGCAGGGAACTGAAGCTTTCTTT. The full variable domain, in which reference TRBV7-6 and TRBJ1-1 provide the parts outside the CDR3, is GAGVSQSPRYKVTKRGQDVALRCDPISGHVSLYWYRQALGQGPEFLTYFNYEAQQDKSGLPNDRFSAERPEGSISTLTIQRTEQRDSAMYRCASSRLTQGTEAFFGQGTRLTVV.

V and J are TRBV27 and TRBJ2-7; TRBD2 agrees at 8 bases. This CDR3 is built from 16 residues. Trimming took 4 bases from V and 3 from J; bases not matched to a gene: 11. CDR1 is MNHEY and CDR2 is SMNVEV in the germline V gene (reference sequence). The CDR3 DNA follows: TGTGCCAGCAGTTCGGGGCGGGGGGCCTTTTTCTACGAGCAGTACTTC. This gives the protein CASSSGRGAFFYEQYF.

In nucleotides, the CDR3 is TGTGCCAGCAGTCGACAGGGGGTCGACTTTGAGACCCAGTACTTC. Protein sequence: CASSRQGVDFETQYF. The rearrangement uses TRBV6-5 and TRBJ2-5; 9 bases match TRBD1. The CDR3 sequence is 15 residues long. The V and J ends lost 5 bases and 5 bases, in that order; junction bases with no gene match: 9. Germline loops: CDR1 MNHEY, CDR2 SVGAGI.

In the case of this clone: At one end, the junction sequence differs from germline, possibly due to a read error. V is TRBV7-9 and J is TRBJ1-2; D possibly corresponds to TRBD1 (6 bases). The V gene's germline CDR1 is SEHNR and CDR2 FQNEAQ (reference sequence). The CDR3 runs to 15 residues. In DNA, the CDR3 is TGTTCCAGCAGCTTCGCAGGGGCACTCCACTATGGCTACACCTTC. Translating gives CSSSFAGALHYGYTF.

The CDR3, as DNA: TGTGCCTGGAGTGGGGGACAGCCGACCTACAATGAGCAGTTCTTC. It is translated as CAWSGGQPTYNEQFF. J is TRBJ2-1 and V is TRBV30, with 7 bases matching TRBD1. Germline CDR1 reads GTSNPN; CDR2 reads SVGIG (reference sequence). With 1 base clipped from V and 2 bases from J, the junction kept 5 bases outside the gene matches. The CDR3 consists of 15 residues.

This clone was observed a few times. The CDR3 DNA follows: TGTGCCAGCAGCTTAGGGGTCAGGGGCAGGTCACCCCTCCACTTT. Translating gives CASSLGVRGRSPLHF. The rearrangement uses TRBV7-2 and TRBJ1-6, with D tentatively TRBD1 (6 bases). Trimming removed 1 base from V and 10 bases from J, with 14 bases in between. CDR1 is SGHTA, CDR2 FQGNSA, per germline. The CDR3 loop spans 15 amino acids.

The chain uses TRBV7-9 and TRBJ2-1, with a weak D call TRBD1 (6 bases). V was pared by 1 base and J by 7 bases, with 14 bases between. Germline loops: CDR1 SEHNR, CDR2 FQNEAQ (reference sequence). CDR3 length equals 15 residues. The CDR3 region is CASSLGGGPRNEQFF. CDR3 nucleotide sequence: TGTGCCAGCAGCTTAGGAGGGGGACCAAGGAATGAGCAGTTCTTC.

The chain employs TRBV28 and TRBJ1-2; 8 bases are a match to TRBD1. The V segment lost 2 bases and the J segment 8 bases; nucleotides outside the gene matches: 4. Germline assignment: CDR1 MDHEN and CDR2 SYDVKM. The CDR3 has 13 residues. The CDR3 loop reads CASSLARGRGYTF. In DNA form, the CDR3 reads TGTGCCAGCAGTTTAGCCAGGGGGCGGGGCTACACCTTC.